One T cell receptor beta chain is described in this entry. Generated by immunoSEQ multiplex PCR, the TCRdb table keeps only in-frame clones and is missing some. The data show about 68,000 clones, approximately 92% seen once. These data originate in a study of T cell changes during pregnancy in multiple sclerosis. This CDR3 comprises 13 residues. The junction had 7 bases not matched to a gene; V was cut back by 5 bases and J by 4 bases. Per germline, CDR1 GTSNPN and CDR2 SVGIG (reference sequence). The sample consisted of peripheral blood, taken in the first trimester of pregnancy. The chain links TRBV30 to TRBJ1-1, with TRBD1 matching 7 bases. This sequence originates from a female donor with multiple sclerosis, enrolled in a pregnancy study. In DNA form, the CDR3 reads TGTGCCTGGGGCTGGGACAGAGGCACTGAAGCTTTCTTT. It encodes CAWGWDRGTEAFF. Variable domain in full (rest from reference TRBV30 and TRBJ1-1): SQTIHQWPATLVQPVGSPLSLECTVEGTSNPNLYWYRQAAGRGLQLLFYSVGIGQISSEVPQNLSASRPQDRQFILSSKKLLLSDSGFYLCAWGWDRGTEAFFGQGTRLTVV.